A selection of T cell receptor beta chains follows, all from one sample in a study of T cell clonotyping in hematopoietic cell transplantation. This table comes from immunoSEQ multiplex PCR, and its TCRdb copy is limited to in-frame clones, with some not included. The table lists 9,400 or so clones, about 90% of them singletons. The starting material was PBMCs, obtained 180 days after allogeneic stem cell transplant. Receptors were obtained from a human patient who had an allogeneic stem cell transplant, so the T cells may come from the graft donor. The donor label of this sample is uncertain. Some clones in this sample may be carry-over from other donors' samples. The CDR3 runs from the conserved cysteine through the conserved F or W. Each record gives: J gene, clone size, V gene, D gene, CDR3 protein, CDR3 DNA. The D gene is left open where the match is weak. Size is stated for part of the rows, as once, few or many counts, or as a class when the clone is expanded.

>TRBJ2-1|.|TRBV20-1|.
CSVPGQFF
TGCAGTGTTCCCGGGCAGTTCTTC
>TRBJ2-3|medium-sized|TRBV19|TRBD2
CASSDRGGSTDTQYF
TGTGCCAGTAGTGACCGGGGGGGCAGCACAGATACGCAGTATTTT
>TRBJ2-2|.|TRBV27|.
CASRPIWTANTGELFF
TGTGCCAGCCGCCCCATATGGACGGCGAACACCGGGGAGCTGTTTTTT
>TRBJ1-1|.|TRBV5-4|.
CASSTDMNTEAFF
TGTGCCAGCAGCACCGATATGAACACTGAAGCTTTCTTT
>TRBJ1-4|.|TRBV27|TRBD1
CASKGGQGGTNEKLFF
TGTGCCAGCAAGGGGGGACAGGGCGGCACTAATGAAAAACTGTTTTTT
>TRBJ2-5|.|TRBV7-7|TRBD2
CASSPLGRGQETQYF
TGTGCCAGCAGCCCTCTCGGGAGGGGCCAAGAGACCCAGTACTTC
>TRBJ2-3|.|TRBV29-1|TRBD2
CSAGTSGSDTQYF
TGCAGCGCCGGGACTAGCGGCTCAGATACGCAGTATTTT
>TRBJ1-6|.|TRBV4-1|.
CASSQDNNPNSPLHF
TGCGCCAGCAGCCAAGATAACAACCCGAATTCACCCCTCCACTTT
>TRBJ2-2|.|TRBV7-3|.
CASSFLSAGELFF
TGTGCCAGCAGCTTCCTTAGCGCCGGGGAGCTGTTTTTT
>TRBJ2-7|.|TRBV19|TRBD2
CASSLVAGSNEQYF
TGTGCCAGTAGTCTCGTAGCGGGGTCGAACGAGCAGTACTTC
>TRBJ2-1|.|TRBV7-2|.
CASSLKRGTFYNEQFF
TGTGCCAGCAGCTTAAAGAGAGGGACGTTTTACAATGAGCAGTTCTTC
>TRBJ1-4|few|TRBV14|TRBD1
CASSPTGGVREKLFF
TGTGCCAGCAGCCCTACAGGGGGCGTCAGGGAAAAACTGTTTTTT
>TRBJ2-7|.|TRBV30|.
CAWSVGGTSYEQYF
TGTGCCTGGAGTGTAGGGGGAACCTCCTACGAGCAGTACTTC
>TRBJ2-1|.|TRBV7-2|TRBD2
CASSLSSGGNNEQFF
TGTGCCAGCAGCTTATCTAGCGGGGGGAACAATGAGCAGTTCTTC
>TRBJ2-3|.|TRBV11-3|.
CASSSEGGTQYF
TGTGCCAGCAGCTCAGAAGGGGGTACGCAGTATTTT
>TRBJ1-1|.|TRBV6-1|.
CASSAGMAGYTEAFF
TGTGCCAGCAGTGCAGGGATGGCCGGTTACACTGAAGCTTTCTTT
>TRBJ1-1|.|TRBV10-3|TRBD1
CAISRQGMNTEAFF
TGTGCCATCAGCCGACAGGGGATGAACACTGAAGCTTTCTTT
>TRBJ2-1|.|TRBV6-5|.
CASSLVHYYNEQFF
TGTGCCAGCAGCCTCGTTCACTACTACAATGAGCAGTTCTTC
>TRBJ1-1|.|TRBV20-1|.
CSAKGNTEAFF
TGCAGTGCTAAGGGAAACACTGAAGCTTTCTTT
>TRBJ2-3|once|TRBV11-3|.
CASQDGTDTQYF
TGTGCCAGCCAAGACGGCACAGATACGCAGTATTTT
>TRBJ1-2|.|TRBV14|TRBD1
CASSLWGQAGYGYTF
TGTGCCAGCAGCCTCTGGGGACAGGCGGGCTATGGCTACACCTTC
>TRBJ2-3|.|TRBV7-2|.
CASSRRGGSGTSTDTQYF
TGTGCCAGCAGCCGTAGAGGGGGATCCGGGACTAGCACAGATACGCAGTATTTT
>TRBJ1-1|.|TRBV5-1|TRBD1
CASSLAGTGGNTEAFF
TGCGCCAGCAGCTTGGCCGGGACAGGGGGAAACACTGAAGCTTTCTTT
>TRBJ1-5|once|TRBV5-4|.
CASSLNSGHSVAGNQPQHF
TGTGCCAGCAGCTTGAACTCGGGACACTCTGTAGCAGGCAATCAGCCCCAGCATTTT
>TRBJ1-2|.|TRBV7-2|.
CASSQGRFYGYTF
TGTGCCAGCAGCCAAGGACGGTTCTATGGCTACACCTTC
>TRBJ1-1|.|TRBV7-9|.
CASSLASWAFF
TGTGCCAGCAGCTTAGCCTCCTGGGCTTTCTTT
>TRBJ1-5|.|TRBV28|TRBD1
CASVPQGIDQPQHF
TGTGCCAGCGTACCACAGGGGATTGATCAGCCCCAGCATTTT
>TRBJ1-2|few|TRBV12-5|.
CASGRDLGYGYTF
TGTGCTAGTGGACGTGACCTGGGATATGGCTACACCTTC
>TRBJ2-7|.|TRBV5-5|TRBD1
CASSSPGTGDYEQYF
TGTGCCAGCAGCTCCCCCGGGACAGGGGACTACGAGCAGTACTTC
>TRBJ2-3|.|TRBV4-3|.
CASSQDAGTDTQYF
TGCGCCAGCAGCCAAGACGCAGGGACAGATACGCAGTATTTT
>TRBJ1-5|.|TRBV7-8|.
CASSLAGRDQPQHF
TGTGCCAGCAGCTTAGCGGGTAGGGATCAGCCCCAGCATTTT
>TRBJ2-5|.|TRBV19|.
CASSIQGVETQYF
TGTGCCAGTAGTATTCAGGGCGTCGAGACCCAGTACTTC
>TRBJ1-4|.|TRBV2|.
CASSEGQGLQRHEKLFF
TGTGCCAGCAGTGAAGGTCAGGGACTTCAACGCCACGAAAAACTGTTTTTT
>TRBJ1-4|.|TRBV25-1|TRBD1
CASSAFRGLEGEKLFF
TGTGCCAGCAGTGCCTTCAGGGGGCTTGAGGGTGAAAAACTGTTTTTT
>TRBJ2-2|.|TRBV29-1|TRBD1
CSTSGTGTGELFF
TGCAGCACCTCCGGGACAGGGACCGGGGAGCTGTTTTTT